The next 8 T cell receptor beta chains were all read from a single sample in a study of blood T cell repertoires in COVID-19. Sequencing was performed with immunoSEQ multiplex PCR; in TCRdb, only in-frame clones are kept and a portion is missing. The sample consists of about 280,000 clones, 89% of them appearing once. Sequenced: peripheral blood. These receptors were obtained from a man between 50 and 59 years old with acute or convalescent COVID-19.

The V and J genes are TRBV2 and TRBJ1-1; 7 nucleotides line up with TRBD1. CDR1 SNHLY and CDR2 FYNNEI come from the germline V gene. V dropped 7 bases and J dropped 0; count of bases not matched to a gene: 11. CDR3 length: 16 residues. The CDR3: CASKGYRGGVNTEAFF. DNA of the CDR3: TGTGCCAGCAAGGGGTACAGGGGAGGTGTGAACACTGAAGCTTTCTTT.

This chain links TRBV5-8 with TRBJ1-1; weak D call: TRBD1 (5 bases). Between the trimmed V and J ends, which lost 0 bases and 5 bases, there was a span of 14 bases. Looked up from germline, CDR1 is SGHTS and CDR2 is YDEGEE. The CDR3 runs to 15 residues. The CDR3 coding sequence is TGTGCCAGCAGCTTGGCCGCCTTCGGGGGAACTGAAGCTTTCTTT. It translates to CASSLAAFGGTEAFF.

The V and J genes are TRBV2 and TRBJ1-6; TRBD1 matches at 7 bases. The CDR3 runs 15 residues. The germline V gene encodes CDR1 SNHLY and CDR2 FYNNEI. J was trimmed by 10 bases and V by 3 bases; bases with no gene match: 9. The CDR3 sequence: CASSDSTGKGSPLHF. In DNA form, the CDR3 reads TGTGCCAGCAGTGACTCGACAGGGAAGGGGTCACCCCTCCACTTT.

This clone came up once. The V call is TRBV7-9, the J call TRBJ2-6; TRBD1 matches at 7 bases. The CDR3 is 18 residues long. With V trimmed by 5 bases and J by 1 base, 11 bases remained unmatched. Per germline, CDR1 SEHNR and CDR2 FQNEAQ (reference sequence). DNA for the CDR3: TGTGCCAGCAGCCCGGGACAGAGCCCATATTCTGGGGCCAACGTCCTGACTTTC. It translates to CASSPGQSPYSGANVLTF.

Here the CDR3 reads CASSVAPAGGRSDTGELFF. The CDR3 coding sequence is TGTGCCAGCAGCGTAGCTCCAGCGGGGGGGCGAAGTGACACCGGGGAGCTGTTTTTT. This rearrangement joins TRBV9 to TRBJ2-2; 10 bases are shared with TRBD2. The V gene end was trimmed by 0 bases and the J gene end by 3 bases; junction bases not matched to a gene: 11. The germline V gene encodes CDR1 SGDLS and CDR2 YYNGEE. This CDR3 is built from 19 residues.

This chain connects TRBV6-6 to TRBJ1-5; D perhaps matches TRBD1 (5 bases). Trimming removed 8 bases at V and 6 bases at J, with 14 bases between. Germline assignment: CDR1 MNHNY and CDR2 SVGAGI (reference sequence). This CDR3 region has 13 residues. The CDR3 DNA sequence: TGTGCCAGCTGTAGGGGCGGGGGTCAGCCCCAGCATTTT. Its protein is CASCRGGGQPQHF.

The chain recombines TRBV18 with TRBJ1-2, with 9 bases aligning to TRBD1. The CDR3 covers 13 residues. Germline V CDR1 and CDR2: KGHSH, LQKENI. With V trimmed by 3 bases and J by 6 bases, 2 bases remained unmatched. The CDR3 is CASSPRTGDGYTF. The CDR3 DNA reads TGTGCCAGCTCACCCCGGACAGGGGATGGCTACACCTTC.

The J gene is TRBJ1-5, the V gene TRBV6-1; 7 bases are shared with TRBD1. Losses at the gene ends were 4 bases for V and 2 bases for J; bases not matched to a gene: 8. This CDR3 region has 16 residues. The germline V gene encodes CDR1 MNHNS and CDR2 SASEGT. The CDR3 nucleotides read TGTGCCAGCAGTGTTTTGACAGGGTTGGGCAATCAGCCCCAGCATTTT. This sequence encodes CASSVLTGLGNQPQHF.